This T cell receptor (beta chain) was captured by sequencing in a study of blood T cell repertoires in COVID-19. Across the whole study: The United States, Italy and Spain supplied acute and convalescent COVID-19 samples. PBMCs, B-cell-depleted T cells, or T cells were the source of the cDNA or gDNA that made up the material.

Original data processing: By means of reference gene primer amplification, nucleated cell counts were estimated. Data came from immunoSEQ multiplex PCR; TCRdb stores just in-frame clones and leaves some out. Clone size and V and J calls were adopted from that table, with D and trimming inferred from the DNA. The top ten clones hold approximately 0.3% of a sample with around 700,000 clones, 85% to 90% of them seen once. Losses at the gene ends were 2 bases for V and 2 bases for J; bases not matched to a gene: 7. From germline, CDR1 is SGHKS and CDR2 YYEKEE (reference sequence). The CDR3 extends over 16 amino acids.

The TCR was taken from a woman in her late teens or twenties with acute or convalescent COVID-19. The chain has TRBV5-5 and TRBJ1-5, with 7 bases lining up with TRBD1. Input material: peripheral blood. CDR3 bases: TGTGCCAGCAGCTTCGAGGGGGCTAGGGGCAATCAGCCCCAGCATTTT. Its translation: CASSFEGARGNQPQHF. The full variable domain, in which reference TRBV5-5 and TRBJ1-5 provide the parts outside the CDR3, is DAGVTQSPTHLIKTRGQQVTLRCSPISGHKSVSWYQQVLGQGPQFIFQYYEKEERGRGNFPDRFSARQFPNYSSELNVNALLLGDSALYLCASSFEGARGNQPQHFGDGTRLSIL.